Detailed here is one T cell receptor beta chain. Here immunoSEQ multiplex PCR was the method, and the copy in TCRdb shows in-frame clones only, minus some. This sample has 150,000 to 200,000 clones; around 80% occur once, and the top ten carry roughly 5%. Individuals drawn from around 24 US areas were about 18 to 95 years old. A PCR-confirmed or clinician-diagnosed COVID-19 case had contacted exposed participants within 2 weeks of entry. This entry belongs to a study of blood T cell repertoires in COVID-19. Overall study: Collection of acute and convalescent COVID-19 samples took place in the United States, Italy and Spain. T cells, B-cell-depleted T cells, or PBMCs provided the cDNA or gDNA that served as material.

Specimen: PBMCs or T cells enriched from blood (not recorded which). The sequence came from a man between 65 and 85 years old who had been exposed to COVID-19.

CDR3 loop: CASSPRVGTEAFF. CDR3 DNA sequence: TGTGCCAGCAGCCCCAGGGTCGGCACTGAAGCTTTCTTT. The chain carries TRBV28 and TRBJ1-1; D may be TRBD1 (5 bases). CDR3 size: 13 residues. CDR1 MDHEN and CDR2 SYDVKM come from the germline V gene. Trimming took 6 bases from V and 4 from J, leaving 12 bases between them.